The entry below gives a single T cell receptor (beta chain) sequence along with its context. Its target is not known. CDR3 length: 12 residues. In germline, CDR1 is MNHEY, CDR2 SVGAGI. Trimming removed 0 bases from V and 13 bases from J, with 7 bases in between. Graves' hyperthyroidism qualified as stable when ophthalmopathy did not progress within 18 months. Hyperthyroidism patients were newly diagnosed, had disease duration under 2 months, and were aged 18 to 65 years. Using RNA transcripts as the source, TCR beta CDR3 regions were amplified. The HTBI primer set served for first-round RT-PCR of the TCR CDR3. TCRdb ran MiXCR on the multiplex PCR reads and lists one entry per CDR3 protein. This repertoire shows about 420,000 distinct CDR3 sequences, approximately 14% found once; its top ten account for 5% to 6%. These data belong to a study of T cells in Graves' hyperthyroidism and ophthalmopathy. Study-level results: Ophthalmopathy prediction by the model preceded onset by a median about 6 months. Ophthalmopathy stood apart from stable hyperthyroidism in a 13 V-J model.

The clonotype comes from a woman younger than 35 with Graves' hyperthyroidism. The rearrangement links TRBV6-5 to TRBJ1-6; D gene uncertain. Sequenced material: blood. The CDR3 nucleotides read TGTGCCAGCAGTTACTCAGCCCCCCCCCTCCACTTT. It encodes CASSYSAPPLHF.